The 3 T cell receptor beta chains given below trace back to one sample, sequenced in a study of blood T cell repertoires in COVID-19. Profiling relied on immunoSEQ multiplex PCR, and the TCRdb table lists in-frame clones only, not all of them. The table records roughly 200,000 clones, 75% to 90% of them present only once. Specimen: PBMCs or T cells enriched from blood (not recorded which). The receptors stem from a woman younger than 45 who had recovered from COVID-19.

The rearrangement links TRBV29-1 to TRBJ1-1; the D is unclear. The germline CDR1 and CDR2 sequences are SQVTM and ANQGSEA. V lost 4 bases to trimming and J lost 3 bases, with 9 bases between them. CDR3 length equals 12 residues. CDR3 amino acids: CSVGGGDTEAFF. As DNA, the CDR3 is TGCAGCGTTGGCGGAGGTGACACTGAAGCTTTCTTT.

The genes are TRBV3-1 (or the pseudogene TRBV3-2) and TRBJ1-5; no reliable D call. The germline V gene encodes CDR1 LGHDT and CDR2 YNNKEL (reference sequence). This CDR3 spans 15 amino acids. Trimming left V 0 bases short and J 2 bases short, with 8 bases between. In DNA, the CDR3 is TGTGCCAGCAGCCAAGAAGGAACAGGCAATCAGCCCCAGCATTTT. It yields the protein CASSQEGTGNQPQHF.

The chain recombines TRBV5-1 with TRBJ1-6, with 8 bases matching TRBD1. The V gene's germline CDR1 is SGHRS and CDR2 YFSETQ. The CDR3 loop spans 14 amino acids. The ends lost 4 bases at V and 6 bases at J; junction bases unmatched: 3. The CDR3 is CASSPGQVNSPLHF. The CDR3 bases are TGCGCCAGCAGCCCGGGACAGGTTAATTCACCCCTCCACTTT. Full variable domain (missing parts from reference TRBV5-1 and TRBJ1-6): KAGVTQTPRYLIKTRGQQVTLSCSPISGHRSVSWYQQTPGQGLQFLFEYFSETQRNKGNFPGRFSGRQFSNSRSEMNVSTLELGDSALYLCASSPGQVNSPLHFGNGTRLTVT.